The 3 T cell receptor beta chains below all came from one sample that was sequenced in a study of cytomegalovirus exposure and HLA in healthy donors. Researchers ran the PCR with 60 Vbeta and 13 Jbeta primers. Assay used: immunoSEQ multiplex PCR; TCRdb lists only in-frame clones, some missing. The sample records about 140,000 clones, around four fifths being singletons. Material for sequencing was PBMCs. Source of these receptors: a woman in her 40s in good health and CMV-seronegative.

The rearrangement links TRBV28 to TRBJ1-5; 9 bases agree with TRBD1. The V gene end was trimmed by 1 base and the J gene end by 5 bases; junction bases not matched to a gene: 6. CDR1 and CDR2 (germline): MDHEN, SYDVKM. This CDR3 is 16 amino acids long. For the CDR3, the DNA is TGTGCCAGCAGTTTATTGGGGACAGGGCAAGATCAGCCCCAGCATTTT. Translation gives CASSLLGTGQDQPQHF.

J is TRBJ2-1 and V is TRBV5-4; TRBD2 agrees at 7 bases. V dropped 0 bases and J dropped 6; count of bases not matched to a gene: 12. Germline V gene lookup returns CDR1 SGHNT and CDR2 YYREEE (reference sequence). The CDR3 length is 17 residues. CDR3 nucleotide sequence: TGTGCCAGCAGCTTGGCTACCGGCGGGAGATTGAGCAATGAGCAGTTCTTC. Its translation is CASSLATGGRLSNEQFF.

The chain combines TRBV4-3 with TRBJ1-4; maybe TRBD1 (5 bases). Deletions cut 1 base from V and 8 bases from J, with 14 bases between. Germline V CDR1 and CDR2: LGHNA, YSLEER. The CDR3 contains 15 residues. The CDR3 DNA sequence: TGCGCCAGCAGCCAAGGGGCAAGGCGGGGGGAAAAACTGTTTTTT. This gives the protein CASSQGARRGEKLFF.